Listed here are 11 T cell receptor beta chains from one sample, sequenced in a study of blood T cell repertoires in COVID-19. Measured with immunoSEQ multiplex PCR; TCRdb has only the in-frame clones, and not every one. The table records fewer than 250,000 clones, around 90% of them present only once. The sample comprised peripheral blood. The receptors shown here come from a man between 65 and 85 years old with acute or convalescent COVID-19.

This clone was seen only once. V is TRBV5-1 and J is TRBJ2-5, with D possibly matching TRBD2 (5 bases). This CDR3 is built from 13 residues. Trimming left V 4 bases short and J 7 bases short, with 14 bases between. Germline V CDR1 and CDR2: SGHRS, YFSETQ. CDR3 DNA: TGCGCCAGCAGCCAGGACCAGGCGGGGACCCAGTACTTC. It codes for CASSQDQAGTQYF.

The chain carries TRBV5-6 and TRBJ2-7, with 7 bases lining up with TRBD2. The CDR3 is 16 residues long. V dropped 4 bases and J dropped 7; count of bases not matched to a gene: 17. CDR1 SGHDT and CDR2 YYEEEE come from the germline V gene. For the CDR3, the DNA is TGTGCCAGCAGCCCCTGGGGGAGGGGAGGGCCGCGGGAGCAGTACTTC. Protein sequence: CASSPWGRGGPREQYF.

This clone has just a few counts. J is TRBJ1-1 and V is TRBV14; TRBD1 matches 9 bases. Trimming removed 6 bases from V and 0 bases from J; junction bases left unmatched: 23. The germline V gene has CDR1 SGHDN and CDR2 FVKESK. CDR3 length: 21 amino acids. Written as DNA, the CDR3 is TGTGCCAGCAGTCGGCAGAGGACAGGGGTCTTCTCCTCCTCGGTGAACACTGAAGCTTTCTTT. It translates to CASSRQRTGVFSSSVNTEAFF.

In nucleotides, the CDR3 is TGCGCCAGCAGCTTCAGCCTAGCGGGAGATACGCAGTATTTT. The encoded protein is CASSFSLAGDTQYF. The chain uses TRBV5-1 and TRBJ2-3, with TRBD2 identical over 8 bases. This CDR3 spans 14 amino acids. Germline trimming cut 2 bases from V and 5 bases from J; bases unmatched to any gene: 4. Germline V gene data show CDR1 as SGHRS and CDR2 as YFSETQ.

V gene TRBV19 combines with J gene TRBJ1-1; D may be TRBD1 (5 bases). The CDR3 has 15 amino acids. Germline V gene lookup returns CDR1 LNHDA and CDR2 SQIVND (reference sequence). V shed 2 bases and J shed 1 base, with 11 bases lying between them. This CDR3 reads CASSIPGLPNTEAFF. The CDR3 DNA is TGTGCCAGTAGTATACCGGGACTGCCGAACACTGAAGCTTTCTTT.

The chain uses TRBV19 and TRBJ2-1; D perhaps matches TRBD2 (5 bases). The germline gives CDR1 LNHDA, CDR2 SQIVND (reference sequence). The V and J ends lost 6 bases and 4 bases respectively, with 16 bases between them. The CDR3 runs to 15 residues. The CDR3 sequence is CASRLGSPLYNEQFF. The DNA for the CDR3 is TGTGCCAGTAGACTTGGGAGTCCTCTGTACAATGAGCAGTTCTTC.

Comments on this clone: This CDR3 is also generated by other DNA sequences in the sample. The genes are TRBV6-5 and TRBJ2-1; TRBD2 agrees at 14 bases. J was trimmed by 8 bases and V by 0 bases; bases with no gene match: 3. In germline, CDR1 is MNHEY, CDR2 SVGAGI. This CDR3 has 16 amino acids. The CDR3, as DNA: TGTGCCAGCAGTTACTCTGGGACTAGCGGGAGTTATGAGCAGTTCTTC. Protein product: CASSYSGTSGSYEQFF.

This CDR3 is CASSLTYLDTEAFF. The CDR3 DNA sequence: TGTGCCAGCAGCTTAACGTACTTGGACACTGAAGCTTTCTTT. The chain links TRBV7-3 to TRBJ1-1; no clear D gene. Germline CDR1 is SGHTA and CDR2 is FQGTGA. Trimming stripped 0 bases from V and 3 bases from J, with 8 bases between. The CDR3 consists of 14 residues.

V is TRBV5-1 and J is TRBJ1-6; D remains unclear. Trimming took off 0 bases at V and 8 bases at J, with 9 bases between the two ends. Per germline, CDR1 SGHRS and CDR2 YFSETQ. The CDR3 has 14 amino acids. The CDR3 region has the DNA TGCGCCAGCAGCTTGGACAACGCTTATTCACCCCTCCACTTT. It encodes CASSLDNAYSPLHF.

The chain has TRBV6-5 and TRBJ2-1; D is unclear. CDR3 length equals 13 residues. Germline V CDR1 and CDR2: MNHEY, SVGAGI. The germline V and J ends were trimmed by 6 bases and 8 bases, with 14 bases remaining between them. CDR3 coding DNA: TGTGCCAGCAGCCCCACCCCTGAGGATGAGCAGTTCTTC. Translating gives CASSPTPEDEQFF.

Only one count was recorded for this clone. The chain links TRBV12-2 to TRBJ2-5; the D call of TRBD1 is as the table states it, not checked on the DNA. TRBV12-2 is termed a pseudogene. The CDR3 runs to 18 residues. The CDR3 protein is CASLLRKFKQGNMETQYF. For the CDR3, the DNA is TGTGCAAGTCTTCTCCGTAAGTTCAAGCAGGGAAATATGGAGACCCAGTACTTC.